This TCR beta chain was recovered during a study of blood T cell repertoires in COVID-19. The wider study: PBMCs, B-cell-depleted T cells, or T cells were the source of the cDNA or gDNA that made up the material.

Sequencing used immunoSEQ multiplex PCR; TCRdb keeps in-frame clones, though not all of them. Of 250,000 to 300,000 clones in the sample, around 92% were seen once. Cohort 3 recovery required two negative PCRs, clearance, or symptom resolution. The CDR3 contains 14 residues. Germline-derived CDR1 and CDR2 are SGHAT and FQNNGV. After removal of 3 bases from V and 8 bases from J, the junction contained 1 base not matched to a gene. The clonotype comes from an older woman who had recovered from COVID-19. V gene TRBV11-2 combines with J gene TRBJ1-6, with 10 positions matching TRBD1. What was sequenced was PBMCs or T cells enriched from blood (not recorded which). The CDR3 nucleotides read TGTGCCAGCAGCTTCGGGACAGGGGATTCACCCCTCCACTTT. Amino acid sequence: CASSFGTGDSPLHF.